This T cell receptor beta chain was sequenced in a study of T cell repertoires in aging, cancer and after chemotherapy. In the study overall: Pre- and post-chemotherapy samples were paired from glioblastoma patients treated with temozolomide-based therapy.

Multiplex touch-down PCR with TRB-A/B primers amplified rearranged V-D-J TRB sequences. TCRdb fed the multiplex PCR reads into MiXCR, producing one record per CDR3 protein. The sample lists 4,000 or so distinct CDR3 sequences, about 26% occurring once. The template was genomic DNA from peripheral blood, not RNA. Trimming removed 5 bases from V and 0 bases from J; junction bases left unmatched: 6. There are 15 residues in the CDR3. The germline V gene encodes CDR1 LGHNT and CDR2 FRNRAP. The sequence came from a human donor with a solid tumor. This chain links TRBV12-5 with TRBJ2-5; 7 bases are a match to TRBD2. Sequencing input: blood. The DNA for the CDR3 is TGTGCTAGTGGTAGCCTTAGCGGGTACCAAGAGACCCAGTACTTC. As protein: CASGSLSGYQETQYF.